Presented here are 5 T cell receptor beta chains from one specimen sequenced in a study of T cell responses to AZD1222 COVID-19 vaccine. Clones were read by immunoSEQ multiplex PCR, and TCRdb kept only the in-frame ones, dropping some. Of approximately 130,000 clones in the sample, over 85% are singletons; the top ten hold approximately 3.1%. The starting material was peripheral blood, obtained on day 0 of AZD1222 vaccination. These receptor sequences come from an adult in good health.

V usage is TRBV7-2 and J usage is TRBJ1-6, with D perhaps matching TRBD1 (5 bases). The V end lost 9 bases, the J end lost 11 bases, and 14 bases lay between the germline ends. Germline-derived CDR1 and CDR2 are SGHTA and FQGNSA. This CDR3 is built from 12 residues. CDR3 residues: CASQRGETPLHF. The CDR3 bases are TGTGCCAGTCAGAGAGGGGAAACACCCCTCCACTTT.

The J gene is TRBJ2-2, the V gene TRBV25-1, with unresolved D. CDR3 length: 13 amino acids. The V gene's germline CDR1 is MGHDK and CDR2 SYGVNS. The V end lost 2 bases, the J end lost 2 bases, and 3 bases lay between the germline ends. The CDR3 region is CASSELNTGELFF. Written as DNA, the CDR3 is TGTGCCAGCAGTGAACTCAACACCGGGGAGCTGTTTTTT.

The chain carries TRBV29-1 and TRBJ2-7, with 9 nucleotides matching TRBD1. Germline CDR1 SQVTM, CDR2 ANQGSEA. The ends lost 5 bases at V and 5 bases at J; junction bases unmatched: 4. This CDR3 region has 12 residues. CDR3 sequence reads: CSVFDRGDEQYF. The CDR3 DNA follows: TGCAGCGTTTTCGACAGGGGGGACGAGCAGTACTTC.

This chain links TRBV7-2 with TRBJ2-5, with D tentatively TRBD2 (5 bases). Germline CDR1 is SGHTA and CDR2 is FQGNSA. The CDR3 runs 15 residues. Trimming removed 0 bases from V and 1 base from J, with 9 bases in between. The CDR3 loop reads CASSLASAIQETQYF. As DNA, the CDR3 is TGTGCCAGCAGCTTAGCTAGCGCTATCCAAGAGACCCAGTACTTC.

This chain uses TRBV28 with TRBJ1-4; a possible D gene is TRBD1 (5 bases). This CDR3 comprises 15 residues. Germline assignment: CDR1 MDHEN and CDR2 SYDVKM. V shed 4 bases and J shed 8 bases, with 17 bases lying between them. CDR3 loop: CASSSAREGREKLFF. The DNA for the CDR3 is TGTGCCAGCAGTTCAGCCAGGGAAGGGAGGGAAAAACTGTTTTTT.